These 20 T cell receptor beta chains were all obtained from the same sample, sequenced in a study of blood T cell repertoires in COVID-19. The method was immunoSEQ multiplex PCR; TCRdb's version includes in-frame clones alone and lacks a portion of them. The table includes some 250,000 clones, approximately 83% detected once. Material for sequencing was PBMCs or T cells enriched from blood (not recorded which). The receptors here all came from a woman between 50 and 59 years old who had recovered from COVID-19.

This chain uses TRBV29-1 with TRBJ1-5, with 9 nucleotides matching TRBD1. Germline V gene data show CDR1 as SQVTM and CDR2 as ANQGSEA. This CDR3 is 13 amino acids long. V dropped 8 bases and J dropped 3; count of bases not matched to a gene: 5. The CDR3 nucleotides are TGCAGCTTTCGGGACAGGGACAATCAGCCCCAGCATTTT. It specifies CSFRDRDNQPQHF.

This clone was detected only once. The CDR3 sequence: CATSDRTASPGELFF. Written as DNA, the CDR3 is TGTGCCACCAGTGATAGGACAGCCAGCCCCGGGGAGCTGTTTTTT. The genes are TRBV24-1 and TRBJ2-2; D may be TRBD1 (6 bases). V shed 3 bases and J shed 6 bases, with 13 bases lying between them. This CDR3 comprises 15 residues. Germline loops: CDR1 KGHDR, CDR2 SFDVKD.

The CDR3: CAWSPGTSEETQYF. The CDR3 coding sequence is TGTGCCTGGAGTCCCGGGACTAGCGAGGAGACCCAGTACTTC. The chain has TRBV30 and TRBJ2-5, with 10 bases lining up with TRBD2. After removal of 2 bases from V and 5 bases from J, the junction contained 5 bases not matched to a gene. Per germline, CDR1 GTSNPN and CDR2 SVGIG (reference sequence). The CDR3 is made up of 14 amino acids.

This chain joins TRBV6-5 and TRBJ2-1, with 7 bases matching TRBD2. The J segment lost 0 bases and the V segment lost 4 bases, leaving 3 bases of the junction unmatched. The CDR3 covers 15 residues. From germline, CDR1 is MNHEY and CDR2 SVGAGI. CDR3 nucleotides: TGTGCCAGCAGTTCCGGGAGGAGCTCCTACAATGAGCAGTTCTTC. Encoded protein: CASSSGRSSYNEQFF.

The gene calls are TRBV7-2 and TRBJ2-1, with unresolved D. The germline V gene has CDR1 SGHTA and CDR2 FQGNSA. V lost 6 bases, J lost 4 bases, and 10 bases lay in between. This CDR3 spans 13 amino acids. In DNA, the CDR3 is TGTGCCAGCAGTTTTTTTAAATACAATGAGCAGTTCTTC. Its protein product is CASSFFKYNEQFF.

This chain links TRBV19 with TRBJ2-3, with 14 bases aligning to TRBD2. This CDR3 region has 20 residues. Germline CDR1 is LNHDA and CDR2 is SQIVND (reference sequence). The V and J ends lost 3 bases and 0 bases, in that order; junction bases with no gene match: 11. The CDR3 spells CASSMGTSGGHQYSTDTQYF. CDR3 nucleotide sequence: TGTGCCAGTAGTATGGGGACTAGCGGGGGCCACCAATATAGCACAGATACGCAGTATTTT.

The rearrangement uses TRBV3-1 (or the pseudogene TRBV3-2) and TRBJ2-7; perhaps TRBD2 as D (5 bases). The CDR3 is made up of 16 amino acids. CDR1 and CDR2 from the germline V gene are LGHDT and YNNKEL (reference sequence). The V gene lost 1 base and the J gene lost 2 bases, with 15 bases spanning the gap. CDR3 coding DNA: TGTGCCAGCAGCCAAGCAATAGCCGGACTTCCCTACGAGCAGTACTTC. This codes for CASSQAIAGLPYEQYF.

V and J are TRBV21-1 and TRBJ1-1; the tabulated D call, TRBD1, remains unverified against the DNA. TRBV21-1 is a documented pseudogene. The length of the CDR3 is 17 residues. The CDR3 reads CASSKARIPGQGPEAFF. As DNA, the CDR3 is TGTGCCAGCAGCAAAGCTCGAATTCCGGGACAGGGGCCTGAAGCTTTCTTT.

CDR3 protein: CASRRTGYKGTEAFF. The CDR3 nucleotides read TGTGCCAGCAGACGGACAGGGTACAAGGGCACTGAAGCTTTCTTT. The chain carries TRBV28 and TRBJ1-1; 8 bases are shared with TRBD1. Trimming removed 6 bases from V and 4 bases from J; junction bases left unmatched: 10. The length of the CDR3 is 15 residues. CDR1 MDHEN and CDR2 SYDVKM come from the germline V gene. Complete variable domain (other parts from reference TRBV28 and TRBJ1-1): DVKVTQSSRYLVKRTGEKVFLECVQDMDHENMFWYRQDPGLGLRLIYFSYDVKMKEKGDIPEGYSVSREKKERFSLILESASTNQTSMYLCASRRTGYKGTEAFFGQGTRLTVV.

The chain combines TRBV27 with TRBJ2-1; 11 bases are shared with TRBD2. The CDR3 covers 16 residues. The germline CDR1 and CDR2 sequences are MNHEY and SMNVEV (reference sequence). V was clipped by 6 bases and J by 1 base; unmatched bases: 5. CDR3 DNA sequence: TGTGCCAGCAGCCCGCTAGCGGGAGGATCCTACAATGAGCAGTTCTTC. It translates to CASSPLAGGSYNEQFF.

The chain recombines TRBV28 with TRBJ1-1; D gene uncertain. The CDR3 is 15 amino acids. Trimming pared 7 bases from V and 1 base from J, leaving 16 bases between. Germline V gene sequence: CDR1 MDHEN, CDR2 SYDVKM. The CDR3 bases are TGTGCCAGCATCCCTCCGTTCGGGAGGAACACTGAAGCTTTCTTT. Translated, it gives CASIPPFGRNTEAFF. Filled out from reference TRBV28 and TRBJ1-1, the complete variable domain reads DVKVTQSSRYLVKRTGEKVFLECVQDMDHENMFWYRQDPGLGLRLIYFSYDVKMKEKGDIPEGYSVSREKKERFSLILESASTNQTSMYLCASIPPFGRNTEAFFGQGTRLTVV.

This clone was recorded a few times. The CDR3 region has the DNA TGTGCCAGCAGTTACTCTAGCGGGGACAACAATGAGCAGTTCTTC. Protein sequence: CASSYSSGDNNEQFF. The chain couples TRBV6-5 to TRBJ2-1, with TRBD2 identical over 8 bases. The CDR3 has 15 residues. Germline CDR1 is MNHEY and CDR2 is SVGAGI. Trimming at V came to 0 bases and at J to 5 bases, leaving 3 bases not matched to a gene.

This sequence joins TRBV7-9 and TRBJ1-6; 10 positions match TRBD1. Germline assignment: CDR1 SEHNR and CDR2 FQNEAQ (reference sequence). V lost 4 bases, J lost 5 bases, and 2 bases stayed unmatched. CDR3 length: 15 amino acids. The CDR3 coding sequence is TGTGCCAGCAGCTCTGGACAGGGGGATAATTCACCCCTCCACTTT. This encodes CASSSGQGDNSPLHF.

J is TRBJ2-5 and V is TRBV28, with a weak D call TRBD1 (6 bases). Germline CDR1 MDHEN, CDR2 SYDVKM. V shed 6 bases and J shed 3 bases, with 20 bases lying between them. This CDR3 contains 16 residues. The CDR3 nucleotides read TGTGCCAGCAGCTACACAGGGAGCTGGGTTGAAGAGACCCAGTACTTC. It translates to CASSYTGSWVEETQYF.

J is TRBJ2-2 and V is TRBV6-5; 11 nucleotides agree with TRBD2. Germline V gene data show CDR1 as MNHEY and CDR2 as SVGAGI. V lost 0 bases to trimming and J lost 9 bases; unmatched junction nucleotides: 3. The CDR3 runs to 15 residues. Here the CDR3 reads CASSYSGTSGRELFF. The CDR3 region has the DNA TGTGCCAGCAGTTACTCGGGGACTAGCGGTCGGGAGCTGTTTTTT.

V and J are TRBV18 and TRBJ2-7, with D perhaps TRBD1 (5 bases). CDR1 is KGHSH, CDR2 LQKENI, per germline. The CDR3 runs to 14 residues. V lost 2 bases, J lost 2 bases, and 10 bases lay in between. This CDR3 reads CASSPRGSPYEQYF. The CDR3 DNA reads TGTGCCAGCTCACCAAGGGGCAGCCCCTACGAGCAGTACTTC.

The CDR3 region is CAISSDRGLDLGKGEQFF. Written as DNA, the CDR3 is TGTGCCATCAGTTCGGACAGGGGCCTGGATCTTGGGAAGGGTGAGCAGTTCTTC. The chain couples TRBV10-3 to TRBJ2-1; TRBD1 matches at 9 bases. The CDR3 extends over 18 amino acids. V was clipped by 5 bases and J by 9 bases; unmatched bases: 20. Germline CDR1 and CDR2: ENHRY and SYGVKD.

The count of this clone is one. One junction end disagrees with the germline gene, perhaps due to a read error. The V and J genes are TRBV3-1 (or the pseudogene TRBV3-2) and TRBJ2-3, with 13 bases that match TRBD2. The length of the CDR3 is 14 residues. The germline gives CDR1 LGHDT, CDR2 YNNKEL (reference sequence). The DNA for the CDR3 is TGTGTCAGCAGCCCCGGGACTAGCGGGATTACGCAGTATTTT. It is translated as CVSSPGTSGITQYF.

The chain recombines TRBV6-5 with TRBJ2-2; TRBD2 is a possible D gene (6 bases). Looked up from germline, CDR1 is MNHEY and CDR2 is SVGAGI. CDR3 length equals 14 residues. The V end was cut by 7 bases, the J end by 3 bases, with 12 bases between. Here the CDR3 reads CASNSRDYTGELFF. The CDR3 coding sequence is TGTGCCAGCAACTCGCGGGACTACACCGGGGAGCTGTTTTTT.

The V and J genes are TRBV5-1 and TRBJ2-3; 7 bases align to TRBD2. This CDR3 has 14 amino acids. Germline CDR1 reads SGHRS; CDR2 reads YFSETQ. The V and J ends lost 3 bases and 6 bases, in that order; junction bases with no gene match: 7. In DNA, the CDR3 is TGCGCCAGCAGCTATAGGGAGGGCCGGGATACGCAGTATTTT. The encoded protein is CASSYREGRDTQYF. Complete variable domain (other parts from reference TRBV5-1 and TRBJ2-3): KAGVTQTPRYLIKTRGQQVTLSCSPISGHRSVSWYQQTPGQGLQFLFEYFSETQRNKGNFPGRFSGRQFSNSRSEMNVSTLELGDSALYLCASSYREGRDTQYFGPGTRLTVL.